Sequencing of this T cell receptor (beta chain) was carried out in a study of cytomegalovirus exposure and HLA in healthy donors. To note about this clone: The antigen is undetermined.

Whole-study findings and limits: Sequencing likely generated an artifact that appeared as a cluster of highly shared sequence variants. The presence/absence work took it that sequencing depth was about the same across donors. The study flagged 150 to 200 TCR beta chains as cytomegalovirus-associated.

PCR was performed using 60 Vbeta and 13 Jbeta primers. Clones were read by immunoSEQ multiplex PCR, and TCRdb kept only the in-frame ones, dropping some. The sample has about 170,000 clones, about four fifths seen once. Sequences were obtained from PBMCs. The clonotype originates from a woman aged 18-29 years in good health and CMV-seronegative.

Here the CDR3 reads CASRQGGANYGYTF. CDR3 DNA sequence: TGTGCCAGCAGACAGGGGGGAGCTAACTATGGCTACACCTTC. V is TRBV28 and J is TRBJ1-2; 8 bases fit TRBD1. Trimming took 6 bases from V and 0 from J; bases not matched to a gene: 3. CDR3 length equals 14 residues. In germline, CDR1 is MDHEN, CDR2 SYDVKM.